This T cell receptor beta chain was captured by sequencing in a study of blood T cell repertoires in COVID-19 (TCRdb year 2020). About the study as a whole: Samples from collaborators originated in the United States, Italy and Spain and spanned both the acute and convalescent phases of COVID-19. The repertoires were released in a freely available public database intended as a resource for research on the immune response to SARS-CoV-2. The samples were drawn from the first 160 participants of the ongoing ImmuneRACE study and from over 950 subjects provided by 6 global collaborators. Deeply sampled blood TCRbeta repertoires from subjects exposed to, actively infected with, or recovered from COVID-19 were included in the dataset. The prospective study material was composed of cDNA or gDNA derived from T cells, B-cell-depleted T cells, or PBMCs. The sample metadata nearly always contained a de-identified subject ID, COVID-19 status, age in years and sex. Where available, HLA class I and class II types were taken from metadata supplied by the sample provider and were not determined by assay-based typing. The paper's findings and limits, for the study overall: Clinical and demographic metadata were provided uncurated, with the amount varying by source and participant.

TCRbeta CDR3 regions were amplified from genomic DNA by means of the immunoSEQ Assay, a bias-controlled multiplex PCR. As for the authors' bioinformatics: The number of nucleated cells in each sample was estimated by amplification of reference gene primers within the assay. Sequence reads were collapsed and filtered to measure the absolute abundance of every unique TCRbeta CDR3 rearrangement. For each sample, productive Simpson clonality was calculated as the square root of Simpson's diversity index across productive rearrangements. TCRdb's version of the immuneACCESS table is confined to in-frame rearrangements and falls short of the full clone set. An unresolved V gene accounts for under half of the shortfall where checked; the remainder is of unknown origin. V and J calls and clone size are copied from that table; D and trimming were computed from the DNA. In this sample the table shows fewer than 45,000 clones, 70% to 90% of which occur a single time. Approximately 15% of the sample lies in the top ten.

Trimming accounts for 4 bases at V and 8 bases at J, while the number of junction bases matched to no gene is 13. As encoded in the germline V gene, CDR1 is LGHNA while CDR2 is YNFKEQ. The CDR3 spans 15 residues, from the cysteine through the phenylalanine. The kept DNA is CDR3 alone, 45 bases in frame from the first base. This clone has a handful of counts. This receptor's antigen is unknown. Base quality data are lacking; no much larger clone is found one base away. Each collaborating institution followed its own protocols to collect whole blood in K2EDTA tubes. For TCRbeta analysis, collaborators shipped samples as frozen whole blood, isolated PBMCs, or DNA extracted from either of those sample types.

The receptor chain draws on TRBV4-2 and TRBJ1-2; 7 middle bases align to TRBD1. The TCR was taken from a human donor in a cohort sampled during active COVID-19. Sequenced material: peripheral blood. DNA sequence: TGTGCCAGCAGCCCCCGACAGGGAAGGGTTGACGGCTACACCTTC. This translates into CASSPRQGRVDGYTF.